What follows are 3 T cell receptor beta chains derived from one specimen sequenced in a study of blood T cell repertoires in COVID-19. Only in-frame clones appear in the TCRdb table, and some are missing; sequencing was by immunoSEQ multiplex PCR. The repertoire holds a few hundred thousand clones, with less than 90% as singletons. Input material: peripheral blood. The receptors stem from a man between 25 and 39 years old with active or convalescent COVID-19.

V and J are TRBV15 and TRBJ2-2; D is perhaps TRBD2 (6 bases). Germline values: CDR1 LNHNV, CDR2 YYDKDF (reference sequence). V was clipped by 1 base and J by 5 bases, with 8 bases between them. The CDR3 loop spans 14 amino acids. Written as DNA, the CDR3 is TGTGCCACCAGCAGAGGTCTAGCGACCGGGGAGCTGTTTTTT. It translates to CATSRGLATGELFF.

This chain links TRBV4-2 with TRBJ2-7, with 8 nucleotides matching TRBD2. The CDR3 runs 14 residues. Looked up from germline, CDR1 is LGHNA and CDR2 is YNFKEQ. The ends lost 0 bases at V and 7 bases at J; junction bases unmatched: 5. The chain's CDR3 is CASSQDWREVEQYF. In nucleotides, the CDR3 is TGTGCCAGCAGCCAAGATTGGCGGGAGGTTGAGCAGTACTTC.

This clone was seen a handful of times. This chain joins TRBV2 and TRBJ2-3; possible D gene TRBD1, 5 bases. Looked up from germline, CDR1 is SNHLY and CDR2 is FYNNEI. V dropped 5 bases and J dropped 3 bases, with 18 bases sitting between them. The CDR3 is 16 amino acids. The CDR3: CASSFTRAARTDTQYF. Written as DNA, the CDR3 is TGTGCCAGCAGTTTCACCAGGGCGGCGAGGACAGATACGCAGTATTTT.